This entry lists 10 T cell receptor beta chains sequenced from one sample in a study of blood T cells in healthy people across ages. A second PCR, run for about 7 to 12 cycles, used a sample-barcoded 5' primer plus a J-beta primer mix. In TCRdb, the 5' RACE reads were re-called with MiXCR into one record per CDR3 protein. The sample consists of about 780,000 distinct CDR3 sequences, about 46% of them appearing once. The sample comprised blood. The receptor source for this set is a man at least 80 years old in good health.

The chain links TRBV20-1 to TRBJ1-1; possible D gene TRBD1, 6 bases. V lost 6 bases, J lost 3 bases, and 17 bases lay in between. CDR1 DFQATT and CDR2 SNEGSKA come from the germline V gene (reference sequence). CDR3 length: 14 residues. CDR3 sequence (DNA): TGCAGTGCGCATGTGGGGGCTGGCGACACTGAAGCTTTCTTT. This translates into CSAHVGAGDTEAFF.

The chain carries TRBV6-1 and TRBJ2-5; D is perhaps TRBD2 (5 bases). The J call may not be correct, given that the DNA end is closer to TRBJ2-7. CDR1 is MNHNS, CDR2 SASEGT, per germline. The CDR3 runs 12 residues. CDR3 DNA sequence: TGTGCCAGCACTCCCCGGGACTACGAGCAGTACTTC. This translates into CASTPRDYEQYF.

The CDR3 loop reads CASSPRRTRINTGELFF. The CDR3 nucleotides read TGTGCCAGCAGCCCCCGGCGGACGCGGATTAACACCGGGGAGCTGTTTTTT. The gene calls are TRBV14 and TRBJ2-2; unclear D gene. The CDR3 runs to 17 residues. V was trimmed by 4 bases and J by 2 bases, leaving 17 bases between them. From germline, CDR1 is SGHDN and CDR2 FVKESK.

The rearrangement joins TRBV10-1 to TRBJ2-3, with 11 positions matching TRBD2. Germline trimming cut 0 bases from V and 2 bases from J; bases unmatched to any gene: 4. Germline V gene data show CDR1 as WNHNN and CDR2 as SYGVQD (reference sequence). This CDR3 is 17 amino acids long. The CDR3 DNA reads TGCGCCAGCAGTGAGTCCTTAGCGGGAGGGACCACAGATACGCAGTATTTT. This codes for CASSESLAGGTTDTQYF.

A remark on this clonotype: A much more abundant neighbour one base away suggests this may be a read error. The chain combines TRBV4-3 with TRBJ2-5; maybe TRBD1 (5 bases). This CDR3 is built from 15 residues. The germline gives CDR1 LGHNA, CDR2 YSLEER. The CDR3 sequence is CASSQERTGQGTQYF. As DNA, the CDR3 is TGCGCCAGCAGCCAAGAACGAACAGGCCAAGGGACCCAGTACTTC.

This clonotype was picked up one time. The chain carries TRBV20-1 and TRBJ2-1, with 7 bases lining up with TRBD1. CDR1 and CDR2 (germline): DFQATT, SNEGSKA (reference sequence). V was clipped by 3 bases and J by 2 bases; unmatched bases: 7. This CDR3 comprises 15 residues. The DNA for the CDR3 is TGCAGTGCTAGCGCTGACAGGGTCACCTACAATGAGCAGTTCTTC. Protein sequence: CSASADRVTYNEQFF.

This clonotype was observed a handful of times. This chain joins TRBV4-3 and TRBJ2-7, with TRBD2 identical over 14 bases. CDR1 and CDR2 from the germline V gene are LGHNA and YSLEER. V was pared by 1 base and J by 5 bases, with 7 bases of the junction left unmatched. The CDR3 is 17 amino acids. CDR3 DNA sequence: TGCGCCAGCAGCCAAGGACCCGGGACTAGCGGGAGAGACGAGCAGTACTTC. Residues: CASSQGPGTSGRDEQYF.

The chain carries TRBV9 and TRBJ2-1, with D possibly being TRBD1 (6 bases). The CDR3 has 17 residues. V was cut by 0 bases and J by 10 bases, with 23 bases left in between. Germline values: CDR1 SGDLS, CDR2 YYNGEE. The CDR3 DNA sequence: TGTGCCAGCAGCGTAGCTGGGGGCCCCCCTCGGGGCAACGAGCAGTTCTTC. Encoded protein: CASSVAGGPPRGNEQFF.

This clonotype was observed a handful of times. The chain combines TRBV25-1 with TRBJ2-5; D is perhaps TRBD2 (6 bases). Germline values: CDR1 MGHDK, CDR2 SYGVNS. The V and J ends lost 3 bases and 5 bases respectively, with 19 bases between them. The CDR3 covers 16 residues. The CDR3 sequence: CASSDLRVEGRETQYF. The CDR3 bases are TGTGCCAGCAGTGACCTCAGAGTGGAGGGTAGGGAGACCCAGTACTTC.

This clonotype has a handful of counts. The chain couples TRBV30 to TRBJ2-7, with a tentative D call TRBD2 (6 bases). Germline V gene lookup returns CDR1 GTSNPN and CDR2 SVGIG (reference sequence). The ends were cut back, 5 bases at V and 3 bases at J, with 11 bases in the middle. The CDR3 spans 12 residues. This chain's CDR3 is CAWFRENYEQYF. In nucleotides, the CDR3 is TGTGCCTGGTTCCGGGAGAACTACGAGCAGTACTTC.